Listed here is a single TCR beta chain. Its cognate antigen has yet to be identified. Base qualities were left out, and no much larger clone turns up one base away. These data belong to a study of T-cell memory formation after mild COVID-19 (dated by TCRdb to 2020 to 2023). About the study as a whole: TCR sequence clusters from the two donors were found to be largely donor specific. In two donors, T-cell clones that expanded and contracted after mild COVID-19 were followed by sequencing TCRalpha and TCRbeta repertoires longitudinally. Two young, previously healthy adult volunteers made up the cohort, one male and one female. The study at large found these results: Some responding clones were detected in pre-infection memory, suggesting pre-existing cross-reactive memory T cells joined the SARS-CoV-2 response. The study covered only two mild cases, and larger cohorts including severe cases with pre-infection samples were considered necessary. SARS-CoV-2 specificity of the second-wave clones peaking on day 37 was not confirmed. Contracting CD4+ clones were located mainly in the CM and EM memory subsets, whereas CD8+ clones were found to be enriched in EMRA. Balanced CD4/CD8 phenotypes were observed for clones contracting from day 15 to 85, whereas a bias towards CD4+ was observed for a second wave of clones expanding from day 15 to 37.

Ficoll-Paque density gradient centrifugation was the method used to isolate PBMCs. The run used an Illumina NovaSeq 6000. Using 5'RACE with constant-segment primers, TCRalpha and TCRbeta cDNA libraries were constructed, with sample barcodes and unique molecular identifiers added in the process. Trizol reagent was used to extract RNA from every sample. Library amplification was performed in two PCR steps, and a second sample barcode and Illumina TruSeq adapters were introduced in the second step. Libraries were sequenced on an Illumina NovaSeq with 2 x 150 bp paired-end reads. The paper's processing steps were these. The reads were demultiplexed and collapsed into UMI-guided consensus sequences using migec v1.2.7. Using mixcr v2.1.11, UMI consensuses were aligned to TRA and TRB V and J templates and then assembled into clonotypes. A clonotype was counted as expanded or contracted only if both edgeR and NoisET called the change significant, with noise models trained on biological replicates. For edgeR calls, a false discovery rate-adjusted p below 0.01 and a log2 fold-change threshold of 1 were applied. As an exploratory analysis of dynamics, PCA with hierarchical clustering was applied to max-normalized trajectories of the 1000 most abundant clonotypes. The CD4 or CD8 phenotype of responding clones was assigned using the separately sequenced CD4+ and CD8+ repertoires. Using fastp trimming at Q25 and MiXCR clonotype assembly, TCRdb reanalyzed the public sequencing data and kept in-frame beta chains. Rows with a matching CDR3 protein are joined into one entry that keeps the most common DNA and genes. V and J calls and clone size were set by TCRdb, not the authors. The sample table records around 500,000 distinct CDR3 sequences; 15% to 20% of these occur just once. Jointly, the top ten make up 12% of the sample.

Trimming removed 2 bases from V and 2 bases from J; the gene matches leave 8 bases unexplained. The germline V gene sets CDR1 to SGHAT and CDR2 to FQNNGV. Its CDR3 holds 16 amino acids, cysteine through phenylalanine. Only the CDR3 portion is preserved as DNA: 48 bases, with reading frame beginning at the first base. Source material: PBMCs or a T cell subset sorted from them (not recorded which). This TCR came from an adult woman who had mild COVID-19 (a few samples of this study predate the infection). The sample titles of this study are shuffled in the database, so cell type and time point are left out; the donor was told from shared clones. Recombination linked TRBV11-2 to TRBJ2-7, and 8 junctional nucleotides match TRBD1. The CDR3 is CASSLSRGLRAYEQYF. The DNA is as follows: TGTGCCAGCAGCTTAAGCAGGGGGCTCCGCGCCTACGAGCAGTACTTC.